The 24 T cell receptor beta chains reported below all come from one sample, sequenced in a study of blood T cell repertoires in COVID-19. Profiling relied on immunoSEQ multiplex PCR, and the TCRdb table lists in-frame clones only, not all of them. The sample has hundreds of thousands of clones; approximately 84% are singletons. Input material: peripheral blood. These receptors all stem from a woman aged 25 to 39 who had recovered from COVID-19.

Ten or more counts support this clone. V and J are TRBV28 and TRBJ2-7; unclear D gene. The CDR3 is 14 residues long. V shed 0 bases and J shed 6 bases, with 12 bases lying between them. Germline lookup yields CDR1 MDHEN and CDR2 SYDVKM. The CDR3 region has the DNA TGTGCCAGCAGTTTATGGGATGGAGCTTCCGAGCAGTACTTC. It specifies CASSLWDGASEQYF.

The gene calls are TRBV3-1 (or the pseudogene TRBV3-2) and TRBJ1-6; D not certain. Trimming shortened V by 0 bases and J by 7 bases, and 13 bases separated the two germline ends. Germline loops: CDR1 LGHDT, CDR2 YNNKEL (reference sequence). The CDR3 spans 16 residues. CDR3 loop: CASSQEGGVRNSPLHF. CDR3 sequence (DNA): TGTGCCAGCAGCCAAGAGGGCGGGGTGAGGAATTCACCCCTCCACTTT.

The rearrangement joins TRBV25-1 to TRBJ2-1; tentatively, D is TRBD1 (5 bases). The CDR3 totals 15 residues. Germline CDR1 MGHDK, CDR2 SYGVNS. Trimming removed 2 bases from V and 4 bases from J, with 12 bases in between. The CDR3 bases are TGTGCCAGCAGTGAACAGGGCAAGAGGTACAATGAGCAGTTCTTC. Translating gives CASSEQGKRYNEQFF.

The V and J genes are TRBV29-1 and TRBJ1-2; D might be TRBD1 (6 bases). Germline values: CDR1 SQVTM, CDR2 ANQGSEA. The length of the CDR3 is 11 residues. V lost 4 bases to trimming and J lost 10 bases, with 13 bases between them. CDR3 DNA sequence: TGCAGCGTTGTAACAGGGAGCGACTACACCTTC. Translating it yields CSVVTGSDYTF.

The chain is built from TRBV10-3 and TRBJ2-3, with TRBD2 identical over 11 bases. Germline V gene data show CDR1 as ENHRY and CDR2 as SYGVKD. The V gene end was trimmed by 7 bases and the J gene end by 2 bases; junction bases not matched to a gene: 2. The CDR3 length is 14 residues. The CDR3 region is CAIMTSGITDTQYF. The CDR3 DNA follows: TGTGCCATCATGACTAGCGGGATCACAGATACGCAGTATTTT.

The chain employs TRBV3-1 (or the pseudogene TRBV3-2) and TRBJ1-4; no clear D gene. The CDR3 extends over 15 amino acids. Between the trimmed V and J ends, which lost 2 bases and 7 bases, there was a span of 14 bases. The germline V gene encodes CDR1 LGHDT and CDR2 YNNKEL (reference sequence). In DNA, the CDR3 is TGTGCCAGCAGCCAATTCCGCCCTCCCGGTGAAAAACTGTTTTTT. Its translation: CASSQFRPPGEKLFF.

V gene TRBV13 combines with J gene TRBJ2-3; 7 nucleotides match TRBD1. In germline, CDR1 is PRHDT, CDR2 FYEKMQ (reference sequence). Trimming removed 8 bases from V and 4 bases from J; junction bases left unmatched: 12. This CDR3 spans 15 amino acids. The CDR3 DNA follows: TGTGCCAGCTCACCGTACGGGACAGAGGCAGATACGCAGTATTTT. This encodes CASSPYGTEADTQYF.

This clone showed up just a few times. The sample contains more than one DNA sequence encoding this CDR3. The CDR3 DNA sequence: TGTGCCAGCAGGGACAGTTTGAACACTGAAGCTTTCTTT. Its translation is CASRDSLNTEAFF. The chain links TRBV28 to TRBJ1-1; a possible D gene is TRBD1 (6 bases). The CDR3 is made up of 13 amino acids. Germline lookup yields CDR1 MDHEN and CDR2 SYDVKM. Trimming cost V 6 bases and J 0 bases, with 8 bases left between them.

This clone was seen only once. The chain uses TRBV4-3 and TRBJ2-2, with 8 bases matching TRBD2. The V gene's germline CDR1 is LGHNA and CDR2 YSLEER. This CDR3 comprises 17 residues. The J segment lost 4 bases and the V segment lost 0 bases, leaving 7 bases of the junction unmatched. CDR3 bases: TGCGCCAGCAGCCAAGAAGTACGACTAGCGAGCACCGGGGAGCTGTTTTTT. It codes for CASSQEVRLASTGELFF.

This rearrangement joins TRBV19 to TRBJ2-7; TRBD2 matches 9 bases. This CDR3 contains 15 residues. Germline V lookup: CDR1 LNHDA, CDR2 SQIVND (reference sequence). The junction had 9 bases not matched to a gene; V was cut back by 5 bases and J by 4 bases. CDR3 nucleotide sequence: TGTGCCAGTAGTTCCGTAGCGGGAGCCAATTACGAGCAGTACTTC. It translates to CASSSVAGANYEQYF.

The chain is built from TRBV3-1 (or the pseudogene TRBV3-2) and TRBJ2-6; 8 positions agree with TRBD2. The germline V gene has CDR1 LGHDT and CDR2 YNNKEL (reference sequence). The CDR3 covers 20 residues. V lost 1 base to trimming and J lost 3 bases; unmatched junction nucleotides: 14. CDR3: CASSQVGGSGGKYGANVLTF. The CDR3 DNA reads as TGTGCCAGCAGCCAAGTCGGGGGAAGCGGGGGAAAGTATGGGGCCAACGTCCTGACTTTC.

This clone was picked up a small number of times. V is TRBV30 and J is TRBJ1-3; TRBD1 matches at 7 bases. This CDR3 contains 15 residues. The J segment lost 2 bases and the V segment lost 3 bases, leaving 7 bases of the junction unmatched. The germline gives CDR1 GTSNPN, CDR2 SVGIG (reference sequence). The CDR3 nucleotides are TGTGCCTGGAGGGTGACAGGGAAAACTGGAAACACCATATATTTT. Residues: CAWRVTGKTGNTIYF.

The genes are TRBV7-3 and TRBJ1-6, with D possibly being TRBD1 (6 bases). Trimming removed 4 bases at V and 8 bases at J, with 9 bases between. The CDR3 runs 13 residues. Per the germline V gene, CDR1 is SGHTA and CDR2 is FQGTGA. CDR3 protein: CASSSGGHSPLHF. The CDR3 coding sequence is TGTGCCAGCAGCTCCGGGGGGCATTCACCCCTCCACTTT.

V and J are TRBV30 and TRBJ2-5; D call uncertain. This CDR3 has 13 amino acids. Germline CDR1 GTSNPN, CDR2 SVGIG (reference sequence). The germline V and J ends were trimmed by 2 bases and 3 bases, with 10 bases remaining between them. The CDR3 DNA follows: TGTGCCTGGAGTCTGAGTATGGAAGAGACCCAGTACTTC. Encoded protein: CAWSLSMEETQYF.

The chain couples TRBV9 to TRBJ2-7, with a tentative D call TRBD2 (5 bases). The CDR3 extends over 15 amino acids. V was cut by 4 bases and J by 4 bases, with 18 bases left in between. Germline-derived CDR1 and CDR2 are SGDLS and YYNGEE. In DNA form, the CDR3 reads TGTGCCAGCAGCTCCGGGATCCGGAGCGATTACGAGCAGTACTTC. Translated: CASSSGIRSDYEQYF.

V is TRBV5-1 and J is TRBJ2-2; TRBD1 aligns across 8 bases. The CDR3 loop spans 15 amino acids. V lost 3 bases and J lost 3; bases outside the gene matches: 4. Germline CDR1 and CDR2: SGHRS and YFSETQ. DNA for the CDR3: TGCGCCAGCAGCTCAGGACAGGGAGACACCGGGGAGCTGTTTTTT. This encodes CASSSGQGDTGELFF.

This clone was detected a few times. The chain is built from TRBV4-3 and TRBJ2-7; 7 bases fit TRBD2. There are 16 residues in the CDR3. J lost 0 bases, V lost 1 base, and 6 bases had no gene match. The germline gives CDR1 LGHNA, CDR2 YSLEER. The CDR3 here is CASSQAGASGSYEQYF. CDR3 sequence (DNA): TGCGCCAGCAGCCAAGCCGGAGCTAGCGGCTCCTACGAGCAGTACTTC.

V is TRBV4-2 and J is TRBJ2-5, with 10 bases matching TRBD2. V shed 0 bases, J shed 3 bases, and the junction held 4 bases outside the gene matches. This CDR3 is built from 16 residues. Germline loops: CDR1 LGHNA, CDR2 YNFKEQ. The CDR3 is CASSQDPSGSEETQYF. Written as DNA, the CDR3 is TGTGCCAGCAGCCAAGACCCTAGCGGGAGTGAAGAGACCCAGTACTTC.

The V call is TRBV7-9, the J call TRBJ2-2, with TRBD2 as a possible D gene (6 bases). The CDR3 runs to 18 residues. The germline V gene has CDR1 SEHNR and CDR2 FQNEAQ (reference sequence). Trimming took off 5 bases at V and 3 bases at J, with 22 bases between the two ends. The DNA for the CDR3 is TGTGCCAGCAGCCTCCGATCCGGGCCCCGGGGGTACACCGGGGAGCTGTTTTTT. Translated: CASSLRSGPRGYTGELFF. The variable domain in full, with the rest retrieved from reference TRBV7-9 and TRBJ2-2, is DTGVSQNPRHKITKRGQNVTFRCDPISEHNRLYWYRQTLGQGPEFLTYFQNEAQLEKSRLLSDRFSAERPKGSFSTLEIQRTEQGDSAMYLCASSLRSGPRGYTGELFFGEGSRLTVL.

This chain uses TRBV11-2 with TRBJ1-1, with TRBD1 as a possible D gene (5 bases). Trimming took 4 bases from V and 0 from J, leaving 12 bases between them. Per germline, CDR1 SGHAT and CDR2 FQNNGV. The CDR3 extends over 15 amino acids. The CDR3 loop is CASSSPGGLNTEAFF. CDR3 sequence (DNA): TGTGCCAGCAGCTCCCCCGGGGGGTTGAACACTGAAGCTTTCTTT.

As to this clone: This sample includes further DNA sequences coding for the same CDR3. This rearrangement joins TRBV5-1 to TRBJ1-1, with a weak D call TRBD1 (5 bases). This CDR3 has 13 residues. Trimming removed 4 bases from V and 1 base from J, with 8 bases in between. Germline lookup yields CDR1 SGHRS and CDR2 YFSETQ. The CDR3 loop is CASSLGGNTEAFF. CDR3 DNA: TGCGCCAGCAGCCTCGGGGGGAACACTGAAGCTTTCTTT.

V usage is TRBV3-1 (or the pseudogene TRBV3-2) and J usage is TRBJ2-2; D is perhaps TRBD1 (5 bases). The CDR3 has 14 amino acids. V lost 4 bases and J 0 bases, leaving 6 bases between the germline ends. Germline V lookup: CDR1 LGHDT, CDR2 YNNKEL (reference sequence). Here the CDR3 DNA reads TGTGCCAGCAGCCCCAGGGCGAACACCGGGGAGCTGTTTTTT. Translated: CASSPRANTGELFF.

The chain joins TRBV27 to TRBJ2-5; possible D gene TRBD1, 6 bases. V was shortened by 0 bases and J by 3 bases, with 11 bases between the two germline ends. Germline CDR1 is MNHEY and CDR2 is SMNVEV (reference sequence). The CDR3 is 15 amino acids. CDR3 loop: CASSLSVRGEETQYF. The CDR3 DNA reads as TGTGCCAGCAGTTTATCGGTCAGGGGTGAAGAGACCCAGTACTTC.

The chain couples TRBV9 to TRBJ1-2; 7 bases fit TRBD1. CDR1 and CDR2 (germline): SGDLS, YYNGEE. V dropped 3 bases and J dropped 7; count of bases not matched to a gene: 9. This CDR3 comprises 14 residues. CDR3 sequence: CASSGPDRVPGYTF. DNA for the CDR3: TGTGCCAGCAGCGGGCCCGACAGGGTTCCTGGCTACACCTTC.